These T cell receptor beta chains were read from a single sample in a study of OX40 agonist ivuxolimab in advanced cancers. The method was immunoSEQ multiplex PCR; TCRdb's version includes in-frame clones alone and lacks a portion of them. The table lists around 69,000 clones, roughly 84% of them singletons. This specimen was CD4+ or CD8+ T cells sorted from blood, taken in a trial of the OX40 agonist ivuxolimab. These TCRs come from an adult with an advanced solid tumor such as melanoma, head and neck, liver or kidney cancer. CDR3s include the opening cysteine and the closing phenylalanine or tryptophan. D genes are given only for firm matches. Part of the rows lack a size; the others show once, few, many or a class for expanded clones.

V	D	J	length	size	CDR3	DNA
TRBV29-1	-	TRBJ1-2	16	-	CSVEDPSILRWYGYTF	TGCAGCGTTGAAGATCCCTCGATTTTGAGGTGGTATGGCTACACCTTC
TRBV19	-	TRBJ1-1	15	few	CASSISGTLNTEAFF	TGTGCCAGTAGTATAAGTGGCACACTGAACACTGAAGCTTTCTTT
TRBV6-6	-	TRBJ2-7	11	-	CAVKLDSEQYF	TGTGCCGTAAAACTAGATTCCGAGCAGTACTTC
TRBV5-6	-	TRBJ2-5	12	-	CASSPIGETQYF	TGTGCCAGCAGCCCAATAGGTGAGACCCAGTACTTC
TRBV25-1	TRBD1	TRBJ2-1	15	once	CASRQGQGANNEQFF	TGTGCCAGCAGACAGGGACAGGGGGCTAACAATGAGCAGTTCTTC
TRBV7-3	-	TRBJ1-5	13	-	CASSRMAGEPQHF	TGTGCCAGCAGCCGAATGGCTGGGGAGCCCCAGCATTTT
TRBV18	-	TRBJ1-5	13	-	CASSPGVNQPQHF	TGTGCCAGCTCACCAGGCGTCAATCAGCCCCAGCATTTT
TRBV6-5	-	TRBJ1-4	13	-	CASSLSPGYKLFF	TGTGCCAGCAGTCTCTCCCCGGGATACAAACTGTTTTTT
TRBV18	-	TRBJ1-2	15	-	CASSPSGGLNYGYTF	TGTGCCAGCTCACCCTCCGGGGGTCTTAACTATGGCTACACCTTC
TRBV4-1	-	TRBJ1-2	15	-	CASSQPSGDNYGYTF	TGCGCCAGCAGCCAGCCGTCGGGGGATAACTATGGCTACACCTTC
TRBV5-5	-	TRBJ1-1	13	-	CASRGWGFTEAFF	TGTGCCAGCAGGGGCTGGGGTTTCACTGAAGCTTTCTTT
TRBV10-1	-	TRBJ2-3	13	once	CASRGQSTDTQYF	TGCGCCAGCAGAGGACAAAGCACAGATACGCAGTATTTT
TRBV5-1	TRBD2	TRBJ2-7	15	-	CASSLAAGGPDEQYF	TGCGCCAGCAGCTTGGCAGCGGGAGGGCCTGACGAGCAGTACTTC
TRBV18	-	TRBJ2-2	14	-	CASSPRGDTGELFF	TGTGCCAGCTCACCACGGGGCGACACCGGGGAGCTGTTTTTT
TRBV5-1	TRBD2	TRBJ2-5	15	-	CASSLLLADEETQYF	TGCGCCAGCAGCTTACTGCTAGCGGATGAAGAGACCCAGTACTTC
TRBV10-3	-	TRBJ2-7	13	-	CAITRGPSYEQYF	TGTGCCATCACTAGGGGCCCCTCCTACGAGCAGTACTTC
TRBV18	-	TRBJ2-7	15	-	CASSRETGILYEQYF	TGTGCCAGCTCACGCGAGACCGGGATTCTCTACGAGCAGTACTTC
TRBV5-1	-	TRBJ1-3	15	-	CATIGGGSSGNTIYF	TGCGCCACCATCGGGGGGGGTAGCTCTGGAAACACCATATATTTT
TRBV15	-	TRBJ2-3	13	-	CATSRDRWGTQYF	TGTGCCACCAGCAGAGATCGGTGGGGCACGCAGTATTTT
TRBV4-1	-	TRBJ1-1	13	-	CASSRQQNTEAFF	TGCGCCAGCAGCCGCCAACAGAACACTGAAGCTTTCTTT
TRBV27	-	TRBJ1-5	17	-	CASSFGGAQGLNQPQHF	TGTGCCAGCAGTTTTGGCGGGGCACAGGGCTTAAATCAGCCCCAGCATTTT
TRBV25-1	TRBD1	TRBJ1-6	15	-	CASSLLDRDHSPLHF	TGTGCCAGCAGTCTCCTTGACAGGGATCATTCACCCCTCCACTTT
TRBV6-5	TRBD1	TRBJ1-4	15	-	CASKTGAAGGEKLFF	TGTGCCAGTAAAACAGGGGCCGCAGGAGGGGAAAAACTGTTTTTT
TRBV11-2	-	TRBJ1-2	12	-	CASSLVAGGYTF	TGTGCCAGCAGCTTAGTGGCGGGTGGCTACACCTTC
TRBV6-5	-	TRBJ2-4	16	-	CASSYSRERGRNIQYF	TGTGCCAGCAGTTACTCGAGGGAAAGGGGGAGGAACATTCAGTACTTC
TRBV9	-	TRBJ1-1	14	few	CASSVVTQNTEAFF	TGTGCCAGCAGCGTAGTGACACAGAACACTGAAGCTTTCTTT
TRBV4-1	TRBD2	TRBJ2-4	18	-	CASSGGAGGLLAKNIQYF	TGCGCCAGCAGCGGAGGGGCGGGAGGCCTCCTAGCCAAAAACATTCAGTACTTC
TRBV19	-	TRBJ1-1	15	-	CASSATGPRDTEAFF	TGTGCCAGTAGTGCCACCGGGCCGCGGGACACTGAAGCTTTCTTT
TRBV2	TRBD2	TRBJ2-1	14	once	CASSGSGNYNEQFF	TGTGCCAGCAGCGGTAGCGGGAACTACAATGAGCAGTTCTTC
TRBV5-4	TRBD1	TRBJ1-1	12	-	CASSLRQGGAFF	TGTGCCAGCAGCCTCCGACAGGGCGGGGCTTTCTTT
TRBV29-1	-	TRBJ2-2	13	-	CSVGDSTPGELFF	TGCAGCGTTGGGGACTCGACTCCCGGGGAGCTGTTTTTT
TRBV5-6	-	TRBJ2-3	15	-	CASSGKDGSTDTQYF	TGTGCCAGCAGCGGGAAGGACGGCAGCACAGATACGCAGTATTTT
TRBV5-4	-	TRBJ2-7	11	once	CASSSGGEQYF	TGTGCCAGCAGCTCCGGGGGCGAGCAGTACTTC
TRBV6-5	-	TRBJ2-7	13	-	CASSEAVPYEQYF	TGTGCCAGCAGTGAAGCCGTACCCTACGAGCAGTACTTC
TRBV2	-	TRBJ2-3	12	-	CASSQVVDTQYF	TGTGCCAGCAGTCAGGTGGTAGATACGCAGTATTTT
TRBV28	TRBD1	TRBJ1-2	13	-	CASSSRTGDGYTF	TGTGCCAGCAGTTCAAGGACAGGCGATGGCTACACCTTC
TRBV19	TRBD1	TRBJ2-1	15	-	CASSLQGARYNEQFF	TGTGCCAGTAGCCTACAGGGGGCACGTTACAATGAGCAGTTCTTC
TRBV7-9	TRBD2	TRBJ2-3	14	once	CASSLSGSTDTQYF	TGTGCCAGCAGCCTTAGCGGGAGCACAGATACGCAGTATTTT
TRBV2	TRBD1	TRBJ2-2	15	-	CASSLDRVNTGELFF	TGTGCCAGCAGTTTGGACAGGGTGAACACCGGGGAGCTGTTTTTT
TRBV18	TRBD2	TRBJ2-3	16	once	CASPPAAGGNTDTQYF	TGTGCCAGCCCCCCAGCCGCGGGGGGAAACACAGATACGCAGTATTTT
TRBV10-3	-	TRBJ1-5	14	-	CAISSGGGNQPQHF	TGTGCCATCAGTTCAGGTGGCGGCAATCAGCCCCAGCATTTT
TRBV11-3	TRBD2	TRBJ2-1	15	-	CASSFRSGGASEQFF	TGTGCCAGCAGCTTTCGAAGCGGGGGGGCTAGTGAGCAGTTCTTC
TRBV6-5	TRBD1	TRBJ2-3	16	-	CASSYSGTASTDTQYF	TGTGCCAGCAGTTACTCGGGGACAGCTAGCACAGATACGCAGTATTTT
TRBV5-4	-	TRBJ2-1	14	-	CASSDGEPYNEQFF	TGTGCCAGCAGCGATGGAGAGCCTTACAATGAGCAGTTCTTC
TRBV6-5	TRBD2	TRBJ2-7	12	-	CATSKTSGEQYF	TGTGCCACCAGTAAGACTAGCGGCGAGCAGTACTTC
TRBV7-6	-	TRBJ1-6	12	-	CASSLEYSPLHF	TGTGCCAGCAGCTTGGAATACTCACCCCTCCACTTT
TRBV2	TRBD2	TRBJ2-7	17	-	CASSGGLAGSLWYEQYF	TGTGCCAGCAGTGGGGGACTAGCGGGAAGTCTCTGGTACGAGCAGTACTTC
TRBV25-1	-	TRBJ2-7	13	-	CASSKGQLLGQYF	TGTGCCAGCAGTAAGGGCCAGCTTCTAGGGCAGTACTTC